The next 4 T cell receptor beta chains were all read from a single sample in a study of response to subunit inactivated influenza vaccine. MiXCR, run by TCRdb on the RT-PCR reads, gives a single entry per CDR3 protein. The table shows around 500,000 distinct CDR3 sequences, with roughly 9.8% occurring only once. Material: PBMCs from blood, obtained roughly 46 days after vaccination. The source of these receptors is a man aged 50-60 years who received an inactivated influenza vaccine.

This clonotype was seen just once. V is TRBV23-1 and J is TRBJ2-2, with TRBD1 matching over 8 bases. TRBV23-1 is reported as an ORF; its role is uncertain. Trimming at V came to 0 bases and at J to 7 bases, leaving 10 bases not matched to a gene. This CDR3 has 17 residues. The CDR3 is CASSQSRAGGSIGELFF. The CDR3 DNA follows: TGCGCCAGCAGTCAATCGCGGGCAGGGGGCTCGATCGGGGAGCTGTTTTTT.

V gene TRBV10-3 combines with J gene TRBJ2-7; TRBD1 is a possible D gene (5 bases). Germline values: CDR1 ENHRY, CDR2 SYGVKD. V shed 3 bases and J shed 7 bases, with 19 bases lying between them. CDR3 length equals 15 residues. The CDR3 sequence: CAISDSALQGYEQYF. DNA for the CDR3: TGTGCCATCAGTGACTCTGCCCTCCAGGGTTATGAGCAGTACTTC.

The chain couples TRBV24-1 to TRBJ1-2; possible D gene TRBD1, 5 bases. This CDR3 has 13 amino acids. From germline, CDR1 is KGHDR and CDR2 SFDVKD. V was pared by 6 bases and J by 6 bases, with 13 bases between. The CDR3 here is CATSLAGSNGYTF. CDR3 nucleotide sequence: TGTGCCACCAGTTTGGCAGGGAGTAATGGCTACACCTTC.

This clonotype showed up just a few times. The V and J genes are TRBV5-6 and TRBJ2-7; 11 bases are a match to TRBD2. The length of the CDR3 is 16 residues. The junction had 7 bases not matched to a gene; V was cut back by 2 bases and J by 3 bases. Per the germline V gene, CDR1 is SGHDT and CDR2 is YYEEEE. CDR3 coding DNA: TGTGCCAGCAGCTTCGGGACTAGCGGTCCCAACTACGAGCAGTACTTC. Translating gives CASSFGTSGPNYEQYF.